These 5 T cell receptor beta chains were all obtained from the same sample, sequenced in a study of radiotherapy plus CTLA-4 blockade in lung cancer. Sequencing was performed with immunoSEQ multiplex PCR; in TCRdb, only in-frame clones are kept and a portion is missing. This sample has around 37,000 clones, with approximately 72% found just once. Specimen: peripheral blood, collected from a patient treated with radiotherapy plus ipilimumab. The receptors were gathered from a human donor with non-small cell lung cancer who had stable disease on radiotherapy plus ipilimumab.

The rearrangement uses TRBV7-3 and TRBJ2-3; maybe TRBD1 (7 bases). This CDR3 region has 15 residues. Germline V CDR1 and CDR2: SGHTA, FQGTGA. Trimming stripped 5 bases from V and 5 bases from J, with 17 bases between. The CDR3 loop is CASSQSQGGVDTQYF. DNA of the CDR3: TGTGCCAGCAGCCAAAGCCAGGGGGGAGTAGATACGCAGTATTTT. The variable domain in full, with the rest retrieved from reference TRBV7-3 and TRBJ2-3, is GAGVSQTPSNKVTEKGKYVELRCDPISGHTALYWYRQSLGQGPEFLIYFQGTGAADDSGLPNDRFFAVRPEGSVSTLKIQRTERGDSAVYLCASSQSQGGVDTQYFGPGTRLTVL.

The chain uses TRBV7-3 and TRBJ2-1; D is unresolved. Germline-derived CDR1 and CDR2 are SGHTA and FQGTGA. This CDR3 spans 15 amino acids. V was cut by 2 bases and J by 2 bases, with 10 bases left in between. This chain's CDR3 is CASSLRPGTYNEQFF. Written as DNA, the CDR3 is TGTGCCAGCAGCTTACGCCCCGGTACCTACAATGAGCAGTTCTTC. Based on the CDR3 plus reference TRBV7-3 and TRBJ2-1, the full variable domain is GAGVSQTPSNKVTEKGKYVELRCDPISGHTALYWYRQSLGQGPEFLIYFQGTGAADDSGLPNDRFFAVRPEGSVSTLKIQRTERGDSAVYLCASSLRPGTYNEQFFGPGTRLTVL.

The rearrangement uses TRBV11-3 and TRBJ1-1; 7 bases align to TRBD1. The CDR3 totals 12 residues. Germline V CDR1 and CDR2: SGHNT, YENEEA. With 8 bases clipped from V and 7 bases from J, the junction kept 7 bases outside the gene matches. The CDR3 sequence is CASGQAGGEAFF. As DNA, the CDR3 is TGTGCCAGCGGACAGGCGGGGGGTGAAGCTTTCTTT.

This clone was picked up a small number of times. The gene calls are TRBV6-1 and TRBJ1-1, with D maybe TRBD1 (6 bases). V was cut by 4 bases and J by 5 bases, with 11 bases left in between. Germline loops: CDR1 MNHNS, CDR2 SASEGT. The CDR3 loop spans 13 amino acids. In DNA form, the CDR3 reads TGTGCCAGCAGTGTCAGTCAGGGGACTGAAGCTTTCTTT. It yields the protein CASSVSQGTEAFF.

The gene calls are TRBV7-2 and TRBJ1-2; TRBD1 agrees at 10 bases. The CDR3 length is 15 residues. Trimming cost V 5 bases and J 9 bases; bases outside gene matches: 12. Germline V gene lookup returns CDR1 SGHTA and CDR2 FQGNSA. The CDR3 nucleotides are TGTGCCAGCAGCCCTACCCCCGGGACAGGGGTTCGCTACACCTTC. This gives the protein CASSPTPGTGVRYTF.